The rows below give T cell receptor beta chains drawn from one sample of a study of T cell responses to AZD1222 COVID-19 vaccine. Using immunoSEQ multiplex PCR, the repertoire was profiled, and TCRdb retains in-frame clones only, with some absent. The data contain about 150,000 clones, roughly four fifths of them singletons. This material consisted of peripheral blood, taken on day 0 of MenACWY control vaccination. Receptors originate from an adult in good health. Each CDR3 is given with its conserved first and last residue. The D gene is left open where the match is weak. Clone size is not always given. Where it is, it says once, few, many or a class for expanded clones.

-	-	TRBV10-2	15	TRBJ1-5	CASSIQGRGNQPQHF	TGCGCCAGCAGTATACAGGGACGAGGTAATCAGCCCCAGCATTTT
-	-	TRBV10-3	15	TRBJ2-7	CAISDVRTSSYEQYF	TGTGCCATCAGTGATGTGAGGACATCCTCCTACGAGCAGTACTTC
TRBD2	-	TRBV2	12	TRBJ2-1	CASKGGGNEQFF	TGTGCCAGCAAGGGCGGGGGTAATGAGCAGTTCTTC
TRBD1	-	TRBV6-1	15	TRBJ1-2	CASSEGPGQSYGYTF	TGTGCCAGCAGTGAAGGTCCGGGACAGAGCTATGGCTACACCTTC
TRBD2	-	TRBV28	19	TRBJ2-6	CATFGGGKPNPSGANVLTF	TGTGCCACCTTTGGCGGGGGGAAACCCAATCCCTCTGGGGCCAACGTCCTGACTTTC
-	-	TRBV6-1	13	TRBJ1-1	CASSEYANTEAFF	TGTGCCAGCAGTGAATACGCGAACACTGAAGCTTTCTTT
-	medium-sized	TRBV19	13	TRBJ1-1	CASSIRGNTEAFF	TGTGCCAGTAGTATAAGGGGGAACACTGAAGCTTTCTTT
TRBD2	-	TRBV5-1	15	TRBJ2-5	CASSHGAGGRETQYF	TGCGCCAGCAGCCATGGTGCGGGGGGGCGAGAGACCCAGTACTTC
TRBD1	-	TRBV5-5	18	TRBJ2-1	CASSLGTGSVWVYNEQFF	TGTGCCAGCAGCTTGGGGACAGGGAGTGTGTGGGTCTACAATGAGCAGTTCTTC
-	-	TRBV6-5	13	TRBJ1-1	CASSKKAPTEAFF	TGTGCCAGCAGCAAAAAGGCCCCCACTGAAGCTTTCTTT
-	-	TRBV2	11	TRBJ1-1	CASSEESGTFF	TGTGCCAGCAGTGAAGAGTCAGGTACTTTCTTT
-	-	TRBV29-1	14	TRBJ2-1	CSVDKGISYNEQFF	TGCAGCGTTGACAAGGGGATCTCCTACAATGAGCAGTTCTTC
-	-	TRBV6-5	14	TRBJ2-5	CASSPGLLQETQYF	TGTGCCAGCAGCCCGGGACTCCTTCAAGAGACCCAGTACTTC
-	-	TRBV14	13	TRBJ1-2	CASSQGFSYGYTF	TGTGCCAGCAGCCAAGGGTTCAGCTATGGCTACACCTTC
-	many	TRBV10-1	13	TRBJ1-1	CASSARGATEAFF	TGCGCCAGCAGTGCCCGAGGGGCCACTGAAGCTTTCTTT
-	-	TRBV15	14	TRBJ1-4	CATSRVQANEKLFF	TGTGCCACCAGCAGAGTGCAGGCTAATGAAAAACTGTTTTTT
-	-	TRBV28	13	TRBJ1-5	CASTPGLTQPQHF	TGTGCCAGCACTCCAGGGCTGACCCAGCCCCAGCATTTT
TRBD1	-	TRBV28	17	TRBJ1-5	CASSQLGTALPNQPQHF	TGTGCCAGCAGCCAACTAGGGACAGCCCTTCCTAATCAGCCCCAGCATTTT
-	-	TRBV6-5	15	TRBJ1-6	CASSYLVPGESPLHF	TGTGCCAGCAGTTACTTGGTGCCCGGGGAATCACCCCTCCACTTT
TRBD1	once	TRBV19	14	TRBJ2-4	CASSIVGTGNIQYF	TGTGCCAGTAGTATAGTTGGGACAGGAAACATTCAGTACTTC
TRBD1	-	TRBV6-1	14	TRBJ2-5	CASREDRGRETQYF	TGTGCCAGCCGTGAGGACAGGGGGCGCGAGACCCAGTACTTC
TRBD1	-	TRBV7-9	15	TRBJ1-5	CASSLGPGGDQPQHF	TGTGCCAGCAGCTTAGGTCCAGGGGGCGATCAGCCCCAGCATTTT
-	-	TRBV10-3	14	TRBJ1-2	CAISELTGRYGYTF	TGTGCCATCAGTGAACTTACAGGGAGGTATGGCTACACCTTC
-	once	TRBV2	13	TRBJ2-7	CASSSHPVYEQYF	TGTGCCAGCAGTTCCCACCCCGTCTACGAGCAGTACTTC
-	-	TRBV27	13	TRBJ2-7	CASKGLGGGGQYF	TGTGCCAGCAAAGGATTGGGGGGCGGCGGGCAGTACTTC
-	-	TRBV21-1	13	TRBJ1-3	CASSKAQGNTIYF	TGTGCCAGCAGCAAAGCGCAGGGAAACACCATATATTTT
-	-	TRBV6-6	14	TRBJ1-3	CATYGANSGNTIYF	TGTGCCACCTACGGCGCCAACTCTGGAAACACCATATATTTT
-	-	TRBV25-1	13	TRBJ1-6	CASGQFGISPLHF	TGTGCCAGCGGGCAGTTTGGGATATCACCCCTCCACTTT
-	-	TRBV5-1	12	TRBJ1-1	CASTEGNTEAFF	TGCGCCAGCACCGAGGGGAACACTGAAGCTTTCTTT
-	-	TRBV4-2	15	TRBJ1-5	CASSQERGARQPQHF	TGTGCCAGCAGCCAAGAACGAGGCGCGAGGCAGCCCCAGCATTTT
-	-	TRBV5-6	12	TRBJ1-5	CASSEWNQPQHF	TGTGCCAGCAGTGAATGGAATCAGCCCCAGCATTTT
TRBD2	few	TRBV6-6	18	TRBJ2-4	CASSPLAGGPGAKNIQYF	TGTGCCAGCAGTCCTCTAGCGGGGGGGCCAGGGGCCAAAAACATTCAGTACTTC
TRBD2	-	TRBV3-1/TRBV3-2	14	TRBJ2-5	CASSSGGGEETQYF	TGTGCCAGCAGCTCGGGCGGGGGGGAAGAGACCCAGTACTTC
TRBD2	once	TRBV5-1	17	TRBJ2-5	CASSLALAGGPQETQYF	TGCGCCAGCAGCCTCGCTCTAGCGGGGGGTCCCCAAGAGACCCAGTACTTC
-	-	TRBV6-5	14	TRBJ1-4	CASSKHGRDEKLFF	TGTGCCAGCAGTAAACACGGGCGTGATGAAAAACTGTTTTTT
-	few	TRBV5-5	16	TRBJ2-7	CASSLAMSASGYEQYF	TGTGCCAGCAGCTTGGCCATGTCAGCGAGTGGTTACGAGCAGTACTTC
TRBD1	few	TRBV5-1	15	TRBJ2-3	CASSLGQGRTDTQYF	TGCGCCAGCAGCCTCGGACAGGGGCGGACAGATACGCAGTATTTT
-	-	TRBV25-1	15	TRBJ1-1	CASSEGGVRNTEAFF	TGTGCCAGCAGTGAGGGGGGAGTACGGAACACTGAAGCTTTCTTT
TRBD1	once	TRBV19	14	TRBJ1-1	CASNQRQGAREAFF	TGTGCCAGTAATCAGAGACAGGGGGCGCGTGAAGCTTTCTTT
-	-	TRBV14	16	TRBJ2-5	CASSLRQRRYQETQYF	TGTGCCAGCAGCCTCCGACAGCGGAGGTACCAAGAGACCCAGTACTTC
TRBD1	-	TRBV5-1	16	TRBJ2-7	CASSPHSRQGACEQYF	TGCGCCAGCAGCCCCCATTCGCGGCAGGGGGCCTGCGAGCAGTACTTC